This TCR beta chain is from a study of PD-1 blockade in classical Hodgkin lymphoma. Whole-study context: Intravenous infusions of nivolumab 3 mg/kg reached patients every 2 weeks. Study-wide findings and caveats: In newly diagnosed patients, baseline TCR diversity was reportedly below that of healthy donors. At C4D1, TCR diversity had climbed significantly for CD4+ cells, though not for CD8+ cells.

Time point reported: cycle 4 day 1 (C4D1), after more than five weeks of nivolumab. Relapse after autologous stem cell transplantation occurred in every patient, and brentuximab vedotin exposure varied. Trimming took off 2 bases at V and 4 bases at J, with 15 bases between the two ends. Per the germline V gene, CDR1 is SGHDT and CDR2 is YYEEEE. The CDR3 is made up of 15 amino acids. Generated by immunoSEQ multiplex PCR, the TCRdb table keeps only in-frame clones and is missing some. Here the sample spans tens of thousands of clones, 90% being singletons. As regards this clone: The antigen remains undetermined.

The chain combines TRBV5-6 with TRBJ1-2, with D maybe TRBD1 (6 bases). This sequence originates from a human donor with classical Hodgkin lymphoma. Specimen: peripheral blood mononuclear cells (PBMCs), collected before the fourth cycle of nivolumab. In DNA form, the CDR3 reads TGTGCCAGCAGCTTTACCAACAGGGAGAGCTATGGCTACACCTTC. Amino acid sequence: CASSFTNRESYGYTF.